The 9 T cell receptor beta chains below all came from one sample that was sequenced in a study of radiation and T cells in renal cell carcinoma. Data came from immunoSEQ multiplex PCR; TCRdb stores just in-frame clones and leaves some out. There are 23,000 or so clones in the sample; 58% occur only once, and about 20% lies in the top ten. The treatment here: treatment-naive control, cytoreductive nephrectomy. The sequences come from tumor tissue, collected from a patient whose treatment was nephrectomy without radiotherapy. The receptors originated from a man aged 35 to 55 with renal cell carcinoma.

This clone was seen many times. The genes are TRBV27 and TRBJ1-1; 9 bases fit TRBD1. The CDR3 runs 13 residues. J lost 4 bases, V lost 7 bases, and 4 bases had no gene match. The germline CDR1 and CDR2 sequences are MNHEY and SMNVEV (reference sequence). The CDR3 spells CASTPTGGTEAFF. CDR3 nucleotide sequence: TGTGCCAGCACCCCGACAGGGGGCACTGAAGCTTTCTTT.

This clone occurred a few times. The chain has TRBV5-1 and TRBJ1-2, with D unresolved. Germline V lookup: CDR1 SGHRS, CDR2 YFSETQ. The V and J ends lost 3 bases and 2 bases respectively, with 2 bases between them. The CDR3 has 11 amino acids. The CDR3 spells CASSSNYGYTF. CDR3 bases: TGCGCCAGCAGCTCAAACTATGGCTACACCTTC.

CDR3 bases: TGTGCCAGCAGCTTCTGGGGTGAAGAGACCCAGTACTTC. This sequence encodes CASSFWGEETQYF. The chain recombines TRBV11-2 with TRBJ2-5; D is unresolved. Looked up from germline, CDR1 is SGHAT and CDR2 is FQNNGV. V lost 3 bases and J lost 3, with 8 bases in between. The CDR3 consists of 13 residues.

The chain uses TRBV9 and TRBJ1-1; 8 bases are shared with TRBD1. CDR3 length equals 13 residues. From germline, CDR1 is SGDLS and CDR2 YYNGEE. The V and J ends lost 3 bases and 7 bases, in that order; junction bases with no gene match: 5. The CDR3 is CASSADRASEAFF. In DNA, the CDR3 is TGTGCCAGCAGCGCGGACAGGGCGAGTGAAGCTTTCTTT.

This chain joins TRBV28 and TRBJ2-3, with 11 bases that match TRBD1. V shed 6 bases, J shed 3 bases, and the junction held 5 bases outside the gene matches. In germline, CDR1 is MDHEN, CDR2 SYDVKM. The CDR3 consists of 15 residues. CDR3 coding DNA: TGTGCCAGCAGACCGGGACAGGGGGTTACAGATACGCAGTATTTT. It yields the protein CASRPGQGVTDTQYF.

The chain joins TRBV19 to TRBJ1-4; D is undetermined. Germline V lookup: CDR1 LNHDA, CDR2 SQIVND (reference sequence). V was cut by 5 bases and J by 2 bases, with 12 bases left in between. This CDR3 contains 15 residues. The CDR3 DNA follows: TGTGCCAGTAGTCCACCACGTGCGACTAATGAAAAACTGTTTTTT. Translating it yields CASSPPRATNEKLFF.

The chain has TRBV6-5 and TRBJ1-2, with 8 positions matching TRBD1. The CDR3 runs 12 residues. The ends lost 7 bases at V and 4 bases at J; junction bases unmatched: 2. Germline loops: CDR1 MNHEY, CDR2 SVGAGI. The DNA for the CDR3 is TGTGCCAGCAACACAGGGGGCTATGGCTACACCTTC. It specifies CASNTGGYGYTF.

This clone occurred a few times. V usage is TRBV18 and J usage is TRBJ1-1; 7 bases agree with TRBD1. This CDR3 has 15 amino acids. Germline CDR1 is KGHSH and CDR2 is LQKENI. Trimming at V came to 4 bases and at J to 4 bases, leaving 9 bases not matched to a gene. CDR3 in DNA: TGTGCCAGCTCACAGGGCCGGACAGGCGGCACTGAAGCTTTCTTT. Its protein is CASSQGRTGGTEAFF.

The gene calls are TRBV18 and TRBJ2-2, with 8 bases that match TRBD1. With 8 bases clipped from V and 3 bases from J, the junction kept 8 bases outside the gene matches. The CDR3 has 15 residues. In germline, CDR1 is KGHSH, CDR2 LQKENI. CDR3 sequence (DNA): TGTGCCAGCGGCACGACAGGGGTGGACACCGGGGAGCTGTTTTTT. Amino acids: CASGTTGVDTGELFF.